A single sample is the source of the 2 T cell receptor beta chains below, sequenced in a study of CD8 T cells in ankylosing spondylitis. Study-wide results and limits: Characteristic, it appeared, of ankylosing spondylitis blood was a TCR beta motif of fewer than 10 highly homologous variants.

TCRdb re-analysed the 5' RACE reads in MiXCR, keeping a single row per CDR3 protein. The data show hundreds of thousands of distinct CDR3 sequences, with approximately 10% seen just once and 0.51% held by the top ten. Antigen specificity for these receptors is unknown. The sequencing input was blood, either unsorted or a sorted T cell fraction (not recorded which). These receptors all stem from a male donor with ankylosing spondylitis.

This clonotype was detected many times. The J gene is TRBJ1-3, the V gene TRBV25-1; D ambiguous. V lost 3 bases and J lost 2, with 11 bases in between. The CDR3 consists of 15 residues. Germline CDR1 reads MGHDK; CDR2 reads SYGVNS. For the CDR3, the DNA is TGTGCCAGCAGTGACCCCCGGACGGCTGGAAACACCATATATTTT. As protein: CASSDPRTAGNTIYF.

This clonotype came up a few times. The rearrangement links TRBV11-1 to TRBJ1-2; 10 positions agree with TRBD1. V lost 5 bases, J lost 2 bases, and 11 bases stayed unmatched. This CDR3 contains 17 residues. CDR1 is SGHAT, CDR2 FQDESV, per germline (reference sequence). This CDR3 reads CASSPGTGESRNYGYTF. The CDR3 DNA follows: TGTGCCAGCAGCCCTGGGACAGGGGAGAGTCGAAACTATGGCTACACCTTC. The entire variable domain, with the rest obtained from reference TRBV11-1 and TRBJ1-2, is as follows: EAEVAQSPRYKITEKSQAVAFWCDPISGHATLYWYRQILGQGPELLVQFQDESVVDDSQLPKDRFSAERLKGVDSTLKIQPAELGDSAMYLCASSPGTGESRNYGYTFGSGTRLTVV.